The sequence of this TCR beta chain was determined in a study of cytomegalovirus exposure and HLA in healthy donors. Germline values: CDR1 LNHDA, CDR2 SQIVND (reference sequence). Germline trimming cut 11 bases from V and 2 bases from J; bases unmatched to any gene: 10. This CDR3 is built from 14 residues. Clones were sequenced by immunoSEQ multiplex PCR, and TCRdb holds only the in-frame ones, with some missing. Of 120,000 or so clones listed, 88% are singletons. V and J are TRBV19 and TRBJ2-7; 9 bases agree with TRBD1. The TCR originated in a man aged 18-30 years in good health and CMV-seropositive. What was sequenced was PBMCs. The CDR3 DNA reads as TGTGCCTCACAGCCGGGACAGGGCACCTACGAGCAGTACTTC. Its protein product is CASQPGQGTYEQYF.